A selection of T cell receptor beta chains follows, all from one sample in a study of vaccination and CD4 T cells after COVID-19. TCRdb re-called the PCR reads with MiXCR, one entry per CDR3 protein. The profile shows under 20,000 distinct CDR3 sequences, 44% of them singletons. Antigen specificity for these receptors is unknown. The sample in question was CD4+ T cells from blood, cultured in vitro, obtained about 7 months after SARS-CoV-2 vaccination. Every receptor here comes from a human donor who had recovered from COVID-19. CDR3s include the opening cysteine and the closing phenylalanine or tryptophan. D genes are given only for firm matches. Not all rows give a size; the values are once, few, many and, for expanded clones, a class.

d_gene: -; v_gene: TRBV29-1; len: 14; abundance: -; j_gene: TRBJ2-7; CDR3nt: TGCAGCGCAGCCCGGGCCCTAGGGACCTACGAGCAGTACTTC; CDR3aa: CSAARALGTYEQYF
d_gene: -; v_gene: TRBV20-1; len: 16; abundance: few; j_gene: TRBJ2-1; CDR3nt: TGCAGTGCTAGAGATCCGGTGGCCGGAGCGGCCAGGGAGCAGTTCTTC; CDR3aa: CSARDPVAGAAREQFF
d_gene: TRBD1; v_gene: TRBV2; len: 14; abundance: once; j_gene: TRBJ1-2; CDR3nt: TGTGCCAGCGGACAGGGGGAGTGGAACTATGGCTACACCTTC; CDR3aa: CASGQGEWNYGYTF
d_gene: TRBD1; v_gene: TRBV10-3; len: 14; abundance: -; j_gene: TRBJ1-1; CDR3nt: TGTGCCATCAGGCGAGACAGGGGGGAGACTGAAGCTTTCTTT; CDR3aa: CAIRRDRGETEAFF
d_gene: -; v_gene: TRBV6-5; len: 14; abundance: -; j_gene: TRBJ1-1; CDR3nt: TGTGCCAGCAGTTACGACAGAAGGGGAACTGAAGCTTTCTTT; CDR3aa: CASSYDRRGTEAFF
d_gene: -; v_gene: TRBV21-1; len: 15; abundance: few; j_gene: TRBJ1-5; CDR3nt: TGTGCCAGCAGCTCACTCGTCAGTTTGGGTCAGCCCCAGCATTTT; CDR3aa: CASSSLVSLGQPQHF
d_gene: TRBD2; v_gene: TRBV20-1; len: 17; abundance: few; j_gene: TRBJ2-5; CDR3nt: TGCAGTGCTAGCCCAATGACGGGGGGGAGGATTAAAGAGACCCAGTACTTC; CDR3aa: CSASPMTGGRIKETQYF
d_gene: -; v_gene: TRBV6-2/TRBV6-3; len: 18; abundance: -; j_gene: TRBJ2-1; CDR3nt: TGTGCCAGCAGTTACCCTATTGTAAGGGGCAAAGTAAACAATGAGCAGTTCTTC; CDR3aa: CASSYPIVRGKVNNEQFF
d_gene: -; v_gene: TRBV6-5; len: 15; abundance: -; j_gene: TRBJ1-5; CDR3nt: TGTGCCAGCAGTTACACGGGGTATGGGAATCAGCCCCAGCATTTT; CDR3aa: CASSYTGYGNQPQHF
d_gene: TRBD1; v_gene: TRBV10-3; len: 14; abundance: -; j_gene: TRBJ1-2; CDR3nt: TGTGCCATCAGTGAGCCGACAGGGAACTATGGCTACACCTTC; CDR3aa: CAISEPTGNYGYTF
d_gene: -; v_gene: TRBV19; len: 15; abundance: -; j_gene: TRBJ2-3; CDR3nt: TGTGCCAGTACCGAAAGGTCTCGCCTAGGGGATACGCAGTATTTT; CDR3aa: CASTERSRLGDTQYF
d_gene: -; v_gene: TRBV7-9; len: 12; abundance: -; j_gene: TRBJ2-2; CDR3nt: TGTGCCAGCAGCTTCCGGGCCGGGGAGCTGTTTTTT; CDR3aa: CASSFRAGELFF
d_gene: -; v_gene: TRBV27; len: 9; abundance: few; j_gene: TRBJ1-2; CDR3nt: TGTGCCAACAACGGGGGCTACACCTTC; CDR3aa: CANNGGYTF
d_gene: -; v_gene: TRBV20-1; len: 11; abundance: few; j_gene: TRBJ2-3; CDR3nt: TGCAGTGCTAGTCTGGGAGATACGCAGTATTTT; CDR3aa: CSASLGDTQYF
d_gene: TRBD1; v_gene: TRBV2; len: 14; abundance: -; j_gene: TRBJ1-1; CDR3nt: TGTGCCAGCAGCGCGGGACAGGGGTTCGCTGAAGCTTTCTTT; CDR3aa: CASSAGQGFAEAFF
d_gene: -; v_gene: TRBV7-2; len: 16; abundance: -; j_gene: TRBJ2-1; CDR3nt: TGTGCCAGCAGCGGACGACAGGGAGGGAACTACAATGAGCAGTTCTTC; CDR3aa: CASSGRQGGNYNEQFF
d_gene: -; v_gene: TRBV7-2; len: 16; abundance: few; j_gene: TRBJ2-7; CDR3nt: TGTGCCAGCAGCTTACAGGGACCGGTAGCAGCCTACGAGCAGTACTTC; CDR3aa: CASSLQGPVAAYEQYF
d_gene: TRBD1; v_gene: TRBV18; len: 14; abundance: -; j_gene: TRBJ1-5; CDR3nt: TGTGCCAGCTCCCCGGACAGGGTCAATCAGCCCCAGCATTTT; CDR3aa: CASSPDRVNQPQHF
d_gene: -; v_gene: TRBV6-1; len: 15; abundance: few; j_gene: TRBJ2-7; CDR3nt: TGTGCCAGCAGCCCCTTGGGGGAGAGCTCCTACGAGCAGTACTTC; CDR3aa: CASSPLGESSYEQYF
d_gene: TRBD2; v_gene: TRBV7-9; len: 16; abundance: -; j_gene: TRBJ2-3; CDR3nt: TGTGCCAGCAGCTTATATACTAGCGGAAGCACAGATACGCAGTATTTT; CDR3aa: CASSLYTSGSTDTQYF
d_gene: -; v_gene: TRBV6-1; len: 15; abundance: few; j_gene: TRBJ1-5; CDR3nt: TGTGCCAGCAGCGACGGGACCTATAGCAATCAGCCCCAGCATTTT; CDR3aa: CASSDGTYSNQPQHF
d_gene: TRBD1; v_gene: TRBV20-1; len: 11; abundance: -; j_gene: TRBJ2-7; CDR3nt: TGCAGTGCTAGAGGGACAGGGGGCAGGTACTTC; CDR3aa: CSARGTGGRYF
d_gene: -; v_gene: TRBV7-7; len: 13; abundance: few; j_gene: TRBJ2-3; CDR3nt: TGTGCTAGCAGCTTAAGACTCGGGGATACGCAGTATTTT; CDR3aa: CASSLRLGDTQYF
d_gene: TRBD1; v_gene: TRBV20-1; len: 14; abundance: -; j_gene: TRBJ1-5; CDR3nt: TGCAGTGCTTCTTCAGGGGGCGGCAATCAGCCCCAGCATTTT; CDR3aa: CSASSGGGNQPQHF
d_gene: TRBD2; v_gene: TRBV6-2/TRBV6-3; len: 15; abundance: -; j_gene: TRBJ2-7; CDR3nt: TGTGCCAGCAGTTATTCCGGGAGGACCGCCTACGAGCAGTACTTC; CDR3aa: CASSYSGRTAYEQYF
d_gene: TRBD2; v_gene: TRBV20-1; len: 15; abundance: once; j_gene: TRBJ2-1; CDR3nt: TGCAGTGCTAGCGGGGGGACCCTAACTAACAATGAGCAGTTCTTC; CDR3aa: CSASGGTLTNNEQFF
d_gene: -; v_gene: TRBV7-2; len: 15; abundance: few; j_gene: TRBJ2-5; CDR3nt: TGTGCCAGCAGCTTAGACGAGGGTCGCCAAGAGACCCAGTACTTC; CDR3aa: CASSLDEGRQETQYF
d_gene: -; v_gene: TRBV12-3/TRBV12-4; len: 13; abundance: -; j_gene: TRBJ2-5; CDR3nt: TGTGCCAGCAGTTTAAGTAGCGGTCAGACCCAGTACTTC; CDR3aa: CASSLSSGQTQYF
d_gene: TRBD1; v_gene: TRBV6-5; len: 18; abundance: few; j_gene: TRBJ1-1; CDR3nt: TGTGCCAGCAGTTACTCGGGCGGGGCAGGGGGAGGGAACACTGAAGCTTTCTTT; CDR3aa: CASSYSGGAGGGNTEAFF
d_gene: -; v_gene: TRBV20-1; len: 12; abundance: once; j_gene: TRBJ1-2; CDR3nt: TGCAGTGCGCAGCTCACAGGGTATGGCTACACCTTC; CDR3aa: CSAQLTGYGYTF
d_gene: -; v_gene: TRBV7-9; len: 17; abundance: -; j_gene: TRBJ1-1; CDR3nt: TGTGCCAGCAGCTTGGGGGCAAGGCATTTCGTGGACACTGAAGCTTTCTTT; CDR3aa: CASSLGARHFVDTEAFF
d_gene: TRBD1; v_gene: TRBV4-3; len: 18; abundance: -; j_gene: TRBJ2-6; CDR3nt: TGCGCCAGCAGCCGCACAGGGGGCCCTGACTCTGGGGCCAACGTCCTGACTTTC; CDR3aa: CASSRTGGPDSGANVLTF
d_gene: TRBD1; v_gene: TRBV6-5; len: 15; abundance: -; j_gene: TRBJ2-7; CDR3nt: TGTGCCAGCAGTTTCCGGGGACAGGGATCCTACGAGCAGTACTTC; CDR3aa: CASSFRGQGSYEQYF
d_gene: TRBD2; v_gene: TRBV20-1; len: 15; abundance: medium-sized; j_gene: TRBJ2-5; CDR3nt: TGCAGTGCTAGAGATAGCGGGAGAGTAGGGGAGACCCAGTACTTC; CDR3aa: CSARDSGRVGETQYF
d_gene: TRBD1; v_gene: TRBV7-3; len: 13; abundance: -; j_gene: TRBJ1-2; CDR3nt: TGTGCCAGCAGCTCCGACAGGGGATATGGCTACACCTTC; CDR3aa: CASSSDRGYGYTF
d_gene: TRBD1; v_gene: TRBV6-1; len: 15; abundance: -; j_gene: TRBJ2-3; CDR3nt: TGTGCCAGCAGACGGCAGGGGGTCGGGGCGGATACGCAGTATTTT; CDR3aa: CASRRQGVGADTQYF
d_gene: -; v_gene: TRBV19; len: 15; abundance: -; j_gene: TRBJ1-2; CDR3nt: TGTGCCAGTAGTGCCGGAGACGGGTCCATATTCGACTACACCTTC; CDR3aa: CASSAGDGSIFDYTF
d_gene: -; v_gene: TRBV20-1; len: 17; abundance: few; j_gene: TRBJ1-6; CDR3nt: TGCAGTGCTAGAGACGCCAGGGCAGGGGTAGTTGGTTCACCCCTCCACTTT; CDR3aa: CSARDARAGVVGSPLHF
d_gene: TRBD1; v_gene: TRBV28; len: 13; abundance: -; j_gene: TRBJ1-2; CDR3nt: TGTGCCAGCAGTTGGGGACAGGGCTATGGCTACACCTTC; CDR3aa: CASSWGQGYGYTF
d_gene: TRBD2; v_gene: TRBV15; len: 14; abundance: few; j_gene: TRBJ2-3; CDR3nt: TGTGCCACAGAGAAGCGGGAGAACACAGATACGCAGTATTTT; CDR3aa: CATEKRENTDTQYF
d_gene: -; v_gene: TRBV19; len: 15; abundance: few; j_gene: TRBJ2-3; CDR3nt: TGTGCCAGCAGAACTGGGGCTCTACTCACAGATACGCAGTATTTT; CDR3aa: CASRTGALLTDTQYF
d_gene: TRBD2; v_gene: TRBV10-3; len: 13; abundance: few; j_gene: TRBJ2-7; CDR3nt: TGTGCCATCTCTGGTGCGGGAGCCTCCGAGCAGTACTTC; CDR3aa: CAISGAGASEQYF
d_gene: TRBD1; v_gene: TRBV4-3; len: 18; abundance: -; j_gene: TRBJ1-2; CDR3nt: TGCGCCAGCAGCCAAGTTGGGGGCGGGACAGGGTTAAACTATGGCTACACCTTC; CDR3aa: CASSQVGGGTGLNYGYTF